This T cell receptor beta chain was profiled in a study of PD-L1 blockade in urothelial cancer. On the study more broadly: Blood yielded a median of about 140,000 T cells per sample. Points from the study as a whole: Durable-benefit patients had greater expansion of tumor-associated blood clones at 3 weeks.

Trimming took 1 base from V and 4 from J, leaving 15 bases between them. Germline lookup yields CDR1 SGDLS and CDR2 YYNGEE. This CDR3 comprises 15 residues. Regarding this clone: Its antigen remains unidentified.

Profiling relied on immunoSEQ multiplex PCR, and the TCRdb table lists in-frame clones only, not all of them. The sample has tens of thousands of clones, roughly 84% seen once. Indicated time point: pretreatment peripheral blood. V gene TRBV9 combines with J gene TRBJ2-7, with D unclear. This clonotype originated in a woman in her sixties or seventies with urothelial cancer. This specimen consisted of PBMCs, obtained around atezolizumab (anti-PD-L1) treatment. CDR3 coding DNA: TGTGCCAGCAGCGTATCCTTCGGTTCTTCGTACGAGCAGTACTTC. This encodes CASSVSFGSSYEQYF.